The clone carrying this T cell receptor (beta chain) has just one count. Its antigen remains unknown. These data come from a study of PD-1 blockade in classical Hodgkin lymphoma. After autologous stem cell transplantation all patients relapsed, and prior brentuximab vedotin exposure differed between cohorts. Best overall response was complete response, partial response or progressive disease in these relapsed/refractory classical Hodgkin lymphoma patients. Overall study findings and caveats: Before treatment, complete responders showed about the same diversity as newly diagnosed patients.

V lost 3 bases to trimming and J lost 5 bases, with 14 bases between them. Per germline, CDR1 SGHTS and CDR2 YDEGEE. The CDR3 sequence is 14 residues long. The assay was immunoSEQ multiplex PCR, and TCRdb's table has in-frame clones only and misses some. The sample includes tens of thousands of clones, roughly 89% of them seen just once. This receptor was obtained from a human donor with classical Hodgkin lymphoma. The specimen was peripheral blood mononuclear cells (PBMCs), collected at baseline. The gene calls are TRBV5-8 and TRBJ2-5; D possibly corresponds to TRBD1 (6 bases). The CDR3 region is CASSSGVSWETQYF. The CDR3 DNA follows: TGTGCCAGCAGCTCAGGGGTTAGTTGGGAGACCCAGTACTTC.